This T cell receptor (beta chain) was sequenced for a study of blood T cells in healthy people across ages. Peripheral blood, about 10 milliliters per donor, was collected. Comments on this clonotype: The antigen is undetermined.

Trimming shortened V by 3 bases and J by 5 bases, and 13 bases separated the two germline ends. The CDR3 runs to 13 residues. Germline CDR1 is DFQATT and CDR2 is SNEGSKA (reference sequence). A J-beta primer mix and a sample-barcoded 5' primer were used in a second PCR of about 7 to 12 cycles. TCRdb fed the 5' RACE reads into MiXCR, producing one record per CDR3 protein. The sample yields about 1.8 million distinct CDR3 sequences, less than 50% seen once. Overall study results and limits: TCR beta diversity was tightly associated with the proportion of naive T cells.

This rearrangement joins TRBV20-1 to TRBJ2-5, with D tentatively TRBD1 (6 bases). Sequenced sample: blood. The TCR originated in a woman between 40 and 55 years old in good health. CDR3 nucleotide sequence: TGCAGTGCTAGGGACAGTCCTTGGGAGACCCAGTACTTC. Translation: CSARDSPWETQYF.